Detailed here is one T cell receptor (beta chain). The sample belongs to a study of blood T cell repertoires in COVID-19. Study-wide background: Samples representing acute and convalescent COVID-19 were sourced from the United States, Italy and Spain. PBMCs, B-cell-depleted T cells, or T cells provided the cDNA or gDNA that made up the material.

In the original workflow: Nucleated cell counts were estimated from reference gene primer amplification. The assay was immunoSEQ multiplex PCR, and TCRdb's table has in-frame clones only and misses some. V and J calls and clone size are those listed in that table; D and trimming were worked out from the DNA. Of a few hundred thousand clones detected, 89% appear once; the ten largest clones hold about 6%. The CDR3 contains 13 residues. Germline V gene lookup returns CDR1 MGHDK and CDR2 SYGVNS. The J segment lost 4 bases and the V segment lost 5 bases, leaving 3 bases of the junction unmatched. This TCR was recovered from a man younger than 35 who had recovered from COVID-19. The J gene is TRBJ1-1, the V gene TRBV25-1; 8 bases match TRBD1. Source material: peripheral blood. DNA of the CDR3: TGTGCCAGCAGTCGGACAGGGTTCACTGAAGCTTTCTTT. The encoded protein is CASSRTGFTEAFF.